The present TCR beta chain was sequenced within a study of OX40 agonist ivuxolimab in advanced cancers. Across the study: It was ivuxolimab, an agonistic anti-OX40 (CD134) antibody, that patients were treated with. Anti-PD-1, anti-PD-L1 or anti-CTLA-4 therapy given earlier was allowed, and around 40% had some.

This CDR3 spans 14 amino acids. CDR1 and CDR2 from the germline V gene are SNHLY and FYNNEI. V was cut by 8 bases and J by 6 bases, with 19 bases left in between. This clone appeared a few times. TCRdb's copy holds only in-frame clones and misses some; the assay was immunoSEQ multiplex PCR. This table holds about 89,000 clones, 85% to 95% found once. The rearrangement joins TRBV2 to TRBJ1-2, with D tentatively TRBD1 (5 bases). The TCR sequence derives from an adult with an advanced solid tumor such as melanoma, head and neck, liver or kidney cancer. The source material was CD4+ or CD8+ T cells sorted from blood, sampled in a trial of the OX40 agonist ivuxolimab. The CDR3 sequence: CASSFFREGDGYTF. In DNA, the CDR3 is TGTGCCAGCTCATTTTTCAGGGAAGGGGATGGCTACACCTTC.